Sequencing of this T cell receptor beta chain was carried out in a study of cytomegalovirus exposure and HLA in healthy donors. Study at large: The Caucasian-associated ancestry cluster contained about 80% of the 300 to 450 genotyped donors.

This clone occurred once. What it recognizes is unknown. General study points: Cytomegalovirus association was listed for 164 TCR beta chains.

Researchers ran the PCR with 60 Vbeta and 13 Jbeta primers. The data were produced by immunoSEQ multiplex PCR, yet TCRdb's version contains in-frame clones alone and is incomplete. The sample has roughly 98,000 clones, roughly 74% seen once. The receptor was isolated from a woman aged 70-85 years in good health and CMV-seropositive. The sample was PBMCs.

CDR3 DNA: TGTGCCTGGAGCGGGGAGGCTAATGAAAAACTGTTTTTT. This codes for CAWSGEANEKLFF. The chain employs TRBV30 and TRBJ1-4, with D unclear. V was clipped by 3 bases and J by 3 bases, with 8 bases between them. The CDR3 loop spans 13 amino acids. Germline V lookup: CDR1 GTSNPN, CDR2 SVGIG (reference sequence).